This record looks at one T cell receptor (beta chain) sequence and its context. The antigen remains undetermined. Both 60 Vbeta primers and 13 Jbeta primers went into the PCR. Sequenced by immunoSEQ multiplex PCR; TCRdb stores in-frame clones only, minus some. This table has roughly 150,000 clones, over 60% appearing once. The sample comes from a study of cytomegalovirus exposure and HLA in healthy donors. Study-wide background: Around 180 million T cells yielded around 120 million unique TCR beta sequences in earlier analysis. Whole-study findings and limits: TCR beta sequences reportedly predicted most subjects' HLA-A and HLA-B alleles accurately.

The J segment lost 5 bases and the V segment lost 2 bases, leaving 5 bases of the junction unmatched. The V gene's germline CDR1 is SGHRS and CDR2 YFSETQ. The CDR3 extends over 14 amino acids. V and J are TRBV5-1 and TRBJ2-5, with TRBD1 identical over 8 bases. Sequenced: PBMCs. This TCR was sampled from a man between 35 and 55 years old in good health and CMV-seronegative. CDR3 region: CASSLQGVWETQYF. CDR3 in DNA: TGCGCCAGCAGCTTACAGGGGGTGTGGGAGACCCAGTACTTC.